The entry that follows covers one TCR beta chain sequence. Its antigen is not identified. This record comes from a study of OX40 agonist ivuxolimab in advanced cancers. Study-wide context: At doses from 0.01 to 10 mg/kg, patients were given intravenous ivuxolimab every 2 weeks. Averaging about 60 years in age, with a range of roughly 20 to 90, the cohort was 65% to 85% male.

With autoimmune disease history or systemic immunosuppression, patients were excluded. Study outcomes and limitations: At doses 0.1 to 3.0 mg/kg, CD4+ and CD8+ clones expanded.

Data came from immunoSEQ multiplex PCR; TCRdb stores just in-frame clones and leaves some out. Among more than 80,000 clones listed, over 75% were seen once. This receptor was taken from an adult with an advanced solid tumor such as melanoma, head and neck, liver or kidney cancer. Specimen: CD4+ or CD8+ T cells sorted from blood, collected in a trial of the OX40 agonist ivuxolimab.

The CDR3 loop is CSVPPLARADTQYF. As DNA, the CDR3 is TGCAGCGTCCCTCCTCTAGCGCGGGCGGATACGCAGTATTTT. The chain uses TRBV29-1 and TRBJ2-3; D possibly corresponds to TRBD2 (6 bases). Between the trimmed V and J ends, which lost 6 bases and 6 bases, there was a span of 19 bases. Per the germline V gene, CDR1 is SQVTM and CDR2 is ANQGSEA. The CDR3 is 14 amino acids.